The 12 T cell receptor beta chains below were found in one sample sequenced in a study of cytotoxic CD8 clonotypes in ibrutinib-treated CLL. Repertoires were generated with immunoSEQ multiplex PCR, while TCRdb's copy carries only in-frame clones and drops some. The sample lists a few hundred thousand clones, 67% occurring once. Source: PBMCs, taken after 36 months of ibrutinib treatment. Receptors originate from a human donor with chronic lymphocytic leukemia.

This clone appeared a few times. V usage is TRBV7-8 and J usage is TRBJ2-2; TRBD2 matches 7 bases. The CDR3 runs 19 residues. The J segment lost 3 bases and the V segment lost 3 bases, leaving 16 bases of the junction unmatched. In germline, CDR1 is SGHVS, CDR2 FQNEAQ. CDR3 amino acids: CASSFRRLVGEGDTGELFF. The CDR3 DNA is TGTGCCAGCAGCTTCCGCCGACTAGTGGGGGAGGGTGACACCGGGGAGCTGTTTTTT.

The chain recombines TRBV29-1 with TRBJ2-5, with TRBD2 identical over 8 bases. Trimming took 6 bases from V and 8 from J; bases not matched to a gene: 11. CDR1 is SQVTM and CDR2 is ANQGSEA in the germline V gene. The CDR3 has 13 residues. In DNA form, the CDR3 reads TGCAGCGTACATAGCGGGGCGCGCGGCACCCAGTACTTC. Translating gives CSVHSGARGTQYF.

This clone has only a few counts. The chain recombines TRBV28 with TRBJ1-2; 9 positions match TRBD1. J gave up 6 bases and V 7 bases, and 18 bases lay outside the gene matches. The germline V gene has CDR1 MDHEN and CDR2 SYDVKM. There are 17 residues in the CDR3. The CDR3 nucleotides read TGTGCCAGCACTCGGATAGAAGACAGGGGGACGGGAAATGGCTACACCTTC. This gives the protein CASTRIEDRGTGNGYTF.

This clone showed up just a few times. This rearrangement joins TRBV5-6 to TRBJ1-2; the D gene is possibly TRBD1 (6 bases). CDR1 is SGHDT, CDR2 YYEEEE, per germline. This CDR3 is built from 14 residues. Trimming removed 2 bases from V and 4 bases from J, with 12 bases in between. CDR3 region: CASSFADSLYGYTF. CDR3 nucleotides: TGTGCCAGCAGCTTTGCGGACAGCCTCTATGGCTACACCTTC.

The CDR3 DNA sequence: TGTGCCAGCAGCCTGAGGGCTCGGGGGACCGGGGAGCTGTTTTTT. Translating it yields CASSLRARGTGELFF. V is TRBV13 and J is TRBJ2-2; tentatively, D is TRBD2 (6 bases). The germline CDR1 and CDR2 sequences are PRHDT and FYEKMQ (reference sequence). Trimming removed 5 bases at V and 5 bases at J, with 15 bases between. This CDR3 is 15 amino acids long.

The chain employs TRBV15 and TRBJ1-2, with D perhaps matching TRBD1 (6 bases). V was shortened by 2 bases and J by 6 bases, with 13 bases between the two germline ends. Germline loops: CDR1 LNHNV, CDR2 YYDKDF (reference sequence). The CDR3 has 14 residues. The CDR3 DNA reads as TGTGCCACCAGCAGATCAGACAGGCGGCATGGCTACACCTTC. Protein: CATSRSDRRHGYTF.

The chain employs TRBV13 and TRBJ1-5; D call uncertain. The germline V and J ends were trimmed by 5 bases and 4 bases, with 9 bases remaining between them. The germline V gene has CDR1 PRHDT and CDR2 FYEKMQ (reference sequence). The CDR3 contains 13 residues. CDR3 bases: TGTGCCAGCAGCCCAGGACGGAATCAGCCCCAGCATTTT. This encodes CASSPGRNQPQHF.

The rearrangement joins TRBV6-5 to TRBJ1-1, with D possibly being TRBD1 (6 bases). This CDR3 has 14 amino acids. V was clipped by 5 bases and J by 0 bases, with 10 bases between them. Germline loops: CDR1 MNHEY, CDR2 SVGAGI. CDR3 sequence: CASSRDRMNTEAFF. The CDR3 DNA reads TGTGCCAGCAGTCGTGACAGGATGAACACTGAAGCTTTCTTT.

The chain employs TRBV7-9 and TRBJ1-2; D not certain. CDR3 size: 11 residues. Germline V gene lookup returns CDR1 SEHNR and CDR2 FQNEAQ (reference sequence). V was pared by 4 bases and J by 10 bases, with 10 bases between. CDR3 residues: CASSSTMFYTF. In DNA form, the CDR3 reads TGTGCCAGCAGCTCCACCATGTTCTACACCTTC.

This clone occurred once. The chain carries TRBV15 and TRBJ2-7; 10 nucleotides line up with TRBD1. The CDR3 covers 14 residues. V shed 4 bases, J shed 3 bases, and the junction held 3 bases outside the gene matches. The germline V gene has CDR1 LNHNV and CDR2 YYDKDF (reference sequence). In DNA form, the CDR3 reads TGTGCCACCAGCACCTGGGACAGGGGCTACGAGCAGTACTTC. Its protein is CATSTWDRGYEQYF.

The chain recombines TRBV4-1 with TRBJ2-7; no clear D. This CDR3 has 13 amino acids. Germline lookup yields CDR1 MGHRA and CDR2 YSYEKL. Trimming shortened V by 2 bases and J by 1 base, and 6 bases separated the two germline ends. The CDR3 region has the DNA TGCGCCAGCAGCCAAAAAAGTTCCTACGAGCAGTACTTC. It yields the protein CASSQKSSYEQYF.

The chain combines TRBV20-1 with TRBJ2-3, with D hard to call. V lost 3 bases and J lost 6, with 7 bases in between. The CDR3 totals 11 residues. In germline, CDR1 is DFQATT, CDR2 SNEGSKA (reference sequence). The CDR3 region has the DNA TGCAGTGCTAGTTTCTGGGATACGCAGTATTTT. Amino acids: CSASFWDTQYF.